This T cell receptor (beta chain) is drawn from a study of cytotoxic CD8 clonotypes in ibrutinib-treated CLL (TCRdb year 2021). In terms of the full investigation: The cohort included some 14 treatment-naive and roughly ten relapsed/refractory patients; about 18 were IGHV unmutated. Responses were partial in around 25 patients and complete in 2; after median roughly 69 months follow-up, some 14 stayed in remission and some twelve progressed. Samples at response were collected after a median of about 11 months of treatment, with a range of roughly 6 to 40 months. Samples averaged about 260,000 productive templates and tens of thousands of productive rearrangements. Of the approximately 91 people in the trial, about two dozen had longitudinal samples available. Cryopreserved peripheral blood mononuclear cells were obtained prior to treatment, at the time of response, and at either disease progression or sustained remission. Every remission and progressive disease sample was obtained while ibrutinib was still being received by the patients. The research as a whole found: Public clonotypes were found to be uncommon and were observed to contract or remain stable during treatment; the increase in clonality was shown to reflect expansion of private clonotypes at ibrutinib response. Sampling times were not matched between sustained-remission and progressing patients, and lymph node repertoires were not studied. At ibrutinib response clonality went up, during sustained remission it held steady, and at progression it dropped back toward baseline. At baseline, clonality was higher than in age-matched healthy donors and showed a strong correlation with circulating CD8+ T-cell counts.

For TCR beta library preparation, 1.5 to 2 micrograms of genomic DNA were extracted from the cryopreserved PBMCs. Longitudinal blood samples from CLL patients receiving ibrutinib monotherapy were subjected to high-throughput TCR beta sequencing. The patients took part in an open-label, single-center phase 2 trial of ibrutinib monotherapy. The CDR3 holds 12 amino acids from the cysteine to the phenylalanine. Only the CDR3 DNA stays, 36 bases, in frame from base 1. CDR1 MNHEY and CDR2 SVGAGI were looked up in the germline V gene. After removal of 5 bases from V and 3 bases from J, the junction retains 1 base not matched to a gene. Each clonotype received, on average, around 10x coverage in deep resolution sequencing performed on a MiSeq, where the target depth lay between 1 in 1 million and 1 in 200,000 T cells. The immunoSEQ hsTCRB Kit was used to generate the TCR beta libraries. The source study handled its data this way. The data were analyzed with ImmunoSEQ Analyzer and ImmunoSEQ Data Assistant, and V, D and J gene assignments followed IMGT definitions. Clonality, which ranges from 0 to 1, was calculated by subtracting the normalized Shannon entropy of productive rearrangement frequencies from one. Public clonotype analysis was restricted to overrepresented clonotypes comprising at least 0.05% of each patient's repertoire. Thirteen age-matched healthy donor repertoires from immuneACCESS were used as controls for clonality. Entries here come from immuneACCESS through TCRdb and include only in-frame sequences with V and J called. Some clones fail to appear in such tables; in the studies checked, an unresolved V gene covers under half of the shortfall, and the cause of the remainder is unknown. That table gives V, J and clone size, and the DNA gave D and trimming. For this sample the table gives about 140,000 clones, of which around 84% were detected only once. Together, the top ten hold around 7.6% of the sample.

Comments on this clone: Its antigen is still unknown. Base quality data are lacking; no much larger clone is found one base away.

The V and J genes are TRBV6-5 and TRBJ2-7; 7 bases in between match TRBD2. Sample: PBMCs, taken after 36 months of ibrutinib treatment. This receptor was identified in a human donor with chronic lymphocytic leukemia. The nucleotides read TGTGCCAGCAGTCTAGCGGACTACGAGCAGTACTTC. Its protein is CASSLADYEQYF.